Only a few counts were recorded for the clone carrying this T cell receptor beta chain. Its antigen is undetermined. Only one heparinised blood draw was taken per donor, and its volume averaged about 120 mL. Sequenced material consisted of expressed TCRB transcripts (all of the isolated RNA was reverse transcribed). Read counts averaged approximately 3.5 million for samples of naive, central memory and regulatory T cells. Profiled with immunoSEQ multiplex PCR; TCRdb holds only in-frame clones, not every one. The sample yields hundreds of thousands of clones, 13% seen once. This entry comes from a study of beta chain features in type 1 diabetes. CDR1 is GTSNPN and CDR2 is SVGIG in the germline V gene (reference sequence). The V segment lost 8 bases and the J segment 6 bases; nucleotides outside the gene matches: 8. The CDR3 consists of 14 residues. Study results and limitations: Type 1 diabetes patients had moderately but significantly shorter TCRB CDR3s in all four CD4+ subsets. The naive, central memory and Treg TCRB repertoires looked more alike in patients than they did in healthy donors. Fewer insertions but more deletions were seen at VDJ junctions in type 1 diabetes patients.

The TCR was taken from a man aged 18-30 years with type 1 diabetes. This chain links TRBV30 with TRBJ2-1; 12 bases map to TRBD2. The sample taken for sequencing was naive CD4+ T cells from blood. The CDR3 DNA reads as TGTGCCCGCCAACTAGCGGGGGGAGGCAATGAGCAGTTCTTC. It yields the protein CARQLAGGGNEQFF.